This entry describes one T cell receptor (beta chain). The specificity of this receptor is unknown. Base qualities are missing; no much larger clone stands one base away. The library was obtained by 5' RACE. TCRdb records Illumina HiSeq 2500 as the sequencer. A second PCR of roughly 6 to 11 cycles was run with a J-beta primer mix and a sample-barcoded 5' primer. A unique molecular identifier was introduced onto each TCR beta cDNA molecule by a template-switch 5' adaptor carrying 12 random nucleotides. Each sample yielded at least 3 million CDR3-containing paired-end reads. First-strand cDNA synthesis was performed from all RNA using the Mint cDNA synthesis kit, with priming by a TRBC-specific oligonucleotide. After uracil-DNA glycosylase treatment, a first 18-cycle PCR used universal primers M1SS and BC2_uni_R on all cDNA. Concerning the study's data processing: For normalization, 1 million high-quality reads were randomly selected from each sample, with every read carrying a distinct molecular identifier. Reads with shared molecular identifiers were discarded instead of being binned into consensus sequences. MiTCR, set to a Q25 quality threshold and the strictest error-elimination algorithm, was used for CDR3 identification, clonotype clustering and error correction. A nonparametric unseen species model with Euler transformation was used to estimate a lower bound on total TCR beta diversity. TCRdb reprocessing: public reads trimmed at Q25 with fastp, clones called with MiXCR, in-frame beta chains kept. CDR3 protein duplicates are merged, each entry listing the most common genes and DNA. In this record, the V and J calls reflect TCRdb's handling and not the investigators' own analysis. The table for this sample lists around 1.5 million distinct CDR3 sequences; about 43% of them were counted only once. The ten biggest clones cover roughly 7.9% of the sample.

This entry comes from a study of blood T cells in healthy people across ages (dated by TCRdb to about 2015). For the study in its entirety: In model experiments, template switching captured roughly one uniquely barcoded TCR beta cDNA molecule for every two T cells. Four age groups were formed from the donors: young (average 16 years), middle-aged (approximately 39), aged (62) and long-lived (less than 85). The study analyzed two additional independent replicas of 1 million unique cDNA reads from the same blood draw for two donors, one aged 18 to 29 and one aged 80 or older. Donors of different ages were randomly distributed across sequencing lanes to avoid experimental bias. Age-related changes in TCR beta repertoire diversity were measured in the study by deep sequencing normalized with unique cDNA molecular identifiers.

The germline V gene yields SGHAT for CDR1 and FQNNGV for CDR2. V is reduced by 0 bases and J by 10 bases, leaving a spacing of 13 bases between them. Counted from cysteine to phenylalanine, this CDR3 has 13 amino acids. Only the CDR3 region is kept as DNA, spanning 39 bases read in frame from base 1. What the research found in general, with its limitations: Because the CMV infection status of the donors was unknown, age-related changes in expanded clonotypes may potentially have been confounded. The long-lived group showed more naive CD4+ T cells, fewer expanded clones and increased TCR diversity than the aged group, suggesting age selection. The percentage of naive T cells measured by flow cytometry correlated strongly with observed TCR beta diversity. Observed TCR beta diversity per million T cells fell roughly linearly with age, and a significant reduction was already apparent by age around 40. Estimates of total diversity from one million sequenced T cells were regarded as lower bounds and underestimates. Because profiling used bulk unsorted PBMCs, naive and antigen-experienced compartments could not be compared conclusively.

The donors were 40 or so Caucasian individuals from Russia, aged roughly 6 to 90 years, who were systemically healthy. Around 10 milliliters of peripheral blood were collected from each donor into EDTA-treated Vacutainer tubes. Ficoll-Paque density-gradient centrifugation was used to isolate PBMCs, with at least 6 million obtained per sample. Total RNA was extracted from PBMCs with Trizol reagent, with at least 5.5 micrograms obtained per sample. Naive CD45RAhigh/CD27high T cell percentages were measured by flow cytometry on a PBMC aliquot from every donor. The chain was built from TRBV11-2 and TRBJ2-7; the D gene is tentatively TRBD1 or TRBD2, each matching 5 bases. Sequencing was done on a sample of blood. The receptor comes from a woman aged 18-29 years in good health. The sequence in DNA is TGTGCCAGCAGCTTAGATCTCCGTGGGGACCAGTACTTC. This is translated as CASSLDLRGDQYF.